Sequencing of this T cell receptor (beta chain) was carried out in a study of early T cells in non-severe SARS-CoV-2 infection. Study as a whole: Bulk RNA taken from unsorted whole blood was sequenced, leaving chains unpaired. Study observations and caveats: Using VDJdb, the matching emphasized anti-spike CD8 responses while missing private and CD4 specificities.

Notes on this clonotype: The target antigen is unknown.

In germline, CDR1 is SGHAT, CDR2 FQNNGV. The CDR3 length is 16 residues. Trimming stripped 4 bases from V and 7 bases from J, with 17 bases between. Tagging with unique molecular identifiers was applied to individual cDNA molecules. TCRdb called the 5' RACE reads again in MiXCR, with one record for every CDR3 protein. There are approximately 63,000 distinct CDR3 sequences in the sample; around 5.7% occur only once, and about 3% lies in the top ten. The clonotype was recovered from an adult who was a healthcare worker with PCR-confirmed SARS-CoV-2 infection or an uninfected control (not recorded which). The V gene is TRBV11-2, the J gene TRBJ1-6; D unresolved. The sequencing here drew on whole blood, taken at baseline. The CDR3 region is CASSSMTWTGNSPLHF. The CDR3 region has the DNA TGTGCCAGCAGCTCCATGACCTGGACGGGAAATTCACCCCTCCACTTT.